This T cell receptor beta chain was captured in a study of vaccination and CD4 T cells after COVID-19. On the study more broadly: Post-vaccine specimens were obtained a median around 72 days after dose two (range 14 to 241). The authors exposed cells to overlapping spike peptides derived from SARS-CoV-2, HCoV-NL63, HCoV-OC43 and HCoV-229E.

The CDR3 runs to 14 residues. Germline CDR1 is MNHEY and CDR2 is SMNVEV (reference sequence). The V gene lost 5 bases and the J gene lost 3 bases, with 10 bases spanning the gap. Study findings and constraints: A relatively small number of convalescent patients were studied, and no early post-infection timepoints were included.

An Oncomine TCR Beta short-read assay was used to sequence the DNA from cultured CD4+ T cells. In TCRdb, the PCR reads were re-called with MiXCR into one record per CDR3 protein. Among some 12,000 distinct CDR3 sequences listed, over 35% were seen once. Indicated treatment: roughly 11-day PBMC culture with coronavirus spike peptide pools or control peptides (ViraFEST assay). This clonotype came up a few times. Its antigen is currently unknown. Sequencing was carried out using CD4+ T cells from blood, cultured in vitro. This chain uses TRBV27 with TRBJ2-2; no definite D call. The TCR originated in a human donor who had recovered from COVID-19. CDR3 in DNA: TGTGCCAGCAGTCCCGCGACCCACACCGGGGAGCTGTTTTTT. Translating gives CASSPATHTGELFF.